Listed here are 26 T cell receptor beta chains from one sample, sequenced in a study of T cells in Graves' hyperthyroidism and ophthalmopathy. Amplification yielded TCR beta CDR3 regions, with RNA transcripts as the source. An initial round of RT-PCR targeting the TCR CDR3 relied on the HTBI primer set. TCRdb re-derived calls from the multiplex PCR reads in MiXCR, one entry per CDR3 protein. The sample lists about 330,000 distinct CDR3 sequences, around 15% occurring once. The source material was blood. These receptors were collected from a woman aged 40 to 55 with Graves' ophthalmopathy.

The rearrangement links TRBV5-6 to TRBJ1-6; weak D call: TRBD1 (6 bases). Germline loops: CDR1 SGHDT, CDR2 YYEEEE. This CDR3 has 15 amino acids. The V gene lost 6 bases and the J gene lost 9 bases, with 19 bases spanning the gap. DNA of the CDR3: TGTGCCAGCAACCCCGGAGGGACAAGCGTTTCACCCCTCCACTTT. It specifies CASNPGGTSVSPLHF.

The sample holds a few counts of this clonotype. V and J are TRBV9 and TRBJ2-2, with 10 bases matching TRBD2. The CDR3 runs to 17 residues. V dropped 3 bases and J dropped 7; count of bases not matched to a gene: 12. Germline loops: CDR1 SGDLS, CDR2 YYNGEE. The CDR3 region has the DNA TGTGCCAGCAGCGAGGACCCGGGACTAGCGAGGTTCGGGGAGCTGTTTTTT. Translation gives CASSEDPGLARFGELFF.

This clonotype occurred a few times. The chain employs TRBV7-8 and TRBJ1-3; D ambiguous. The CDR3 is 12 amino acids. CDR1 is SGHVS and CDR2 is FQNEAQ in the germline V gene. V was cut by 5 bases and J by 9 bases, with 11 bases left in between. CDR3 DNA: TGTGCCAGCAGCCGGAGTGAGGGCACCATATATTTT. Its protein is CASSRSEGTIYF.

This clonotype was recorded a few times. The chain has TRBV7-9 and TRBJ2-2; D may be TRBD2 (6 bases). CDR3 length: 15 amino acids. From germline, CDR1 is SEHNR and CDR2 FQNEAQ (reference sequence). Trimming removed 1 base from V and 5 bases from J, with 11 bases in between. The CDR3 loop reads CASSLGGTGTGELFF. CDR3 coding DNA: TGTGCCAGCAGCTTAGGGGGGACTGGAACCGGGGAGCTGTTTTTT.

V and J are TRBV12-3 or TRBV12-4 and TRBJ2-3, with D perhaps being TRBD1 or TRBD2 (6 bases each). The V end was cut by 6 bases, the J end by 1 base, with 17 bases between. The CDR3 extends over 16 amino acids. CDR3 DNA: TGTGCCAGCAGCGTAGTCTCAAGGGGGGGCACAGATACGCAGTATTTT. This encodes CASSVVSRGGTDTQYF.

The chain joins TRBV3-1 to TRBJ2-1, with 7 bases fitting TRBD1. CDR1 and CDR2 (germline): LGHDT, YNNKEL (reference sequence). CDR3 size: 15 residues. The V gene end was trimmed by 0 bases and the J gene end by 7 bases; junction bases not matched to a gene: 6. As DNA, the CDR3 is TGTGCCAGCAGCCAAGAGGCCAGGGGGTTGAATGAGCAGTTCTTC. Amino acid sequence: CASSQEARGLNEQFF.

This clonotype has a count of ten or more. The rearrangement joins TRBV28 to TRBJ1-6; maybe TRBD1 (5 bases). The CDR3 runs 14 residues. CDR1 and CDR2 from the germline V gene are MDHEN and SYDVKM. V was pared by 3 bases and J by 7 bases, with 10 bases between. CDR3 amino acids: CASSLVRENSPLHF. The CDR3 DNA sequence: TGTGCCAGCAGTTTGGTCAGGGAGAATTCACCCCTCCACTTT.

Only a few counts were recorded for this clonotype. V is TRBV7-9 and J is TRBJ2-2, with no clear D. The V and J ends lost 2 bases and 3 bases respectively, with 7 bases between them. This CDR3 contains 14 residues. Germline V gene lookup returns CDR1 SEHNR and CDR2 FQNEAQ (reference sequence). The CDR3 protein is CASSLPQDTGELFF. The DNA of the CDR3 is TGTGCCAGCAGCTTACCCCAAGACACCGGGGAGCTGTTTTTT.

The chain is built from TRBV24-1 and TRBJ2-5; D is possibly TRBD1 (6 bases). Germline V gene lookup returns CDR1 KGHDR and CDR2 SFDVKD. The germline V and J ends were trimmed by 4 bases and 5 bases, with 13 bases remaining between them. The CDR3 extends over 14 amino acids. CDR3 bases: TGTGCCACCAGTGACCGAACAGGGTTGGAGACCCAGTACTTC. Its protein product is CATSDRTGLETQYF.

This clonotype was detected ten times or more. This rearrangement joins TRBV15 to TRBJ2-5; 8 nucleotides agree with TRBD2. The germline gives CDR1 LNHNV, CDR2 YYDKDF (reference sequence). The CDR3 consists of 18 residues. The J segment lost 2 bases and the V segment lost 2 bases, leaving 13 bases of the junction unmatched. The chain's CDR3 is CATSRPPREAGDQETQYF. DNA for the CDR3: TGTGCCACCAGCAGACCCCCCCGAGAAGCGGGGGATCAAGAGACCCAGTACTTC.

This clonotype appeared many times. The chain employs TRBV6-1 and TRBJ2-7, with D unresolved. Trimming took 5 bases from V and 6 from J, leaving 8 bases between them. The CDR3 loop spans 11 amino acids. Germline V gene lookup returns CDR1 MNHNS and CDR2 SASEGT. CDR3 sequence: CASSQTAEQYF. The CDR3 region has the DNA TGTGCCAGCAGTCAAACAGCCGAGCAGTACTTC.

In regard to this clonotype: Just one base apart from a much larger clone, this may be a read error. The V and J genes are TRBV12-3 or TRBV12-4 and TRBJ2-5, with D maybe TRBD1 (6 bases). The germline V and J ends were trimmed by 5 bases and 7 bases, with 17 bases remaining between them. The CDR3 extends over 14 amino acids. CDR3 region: CASSPETGLVTQYF. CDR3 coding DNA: TGTGCCAGCAGTCCCGAGACAGGCCTAGTGACCCAGTACTTC.

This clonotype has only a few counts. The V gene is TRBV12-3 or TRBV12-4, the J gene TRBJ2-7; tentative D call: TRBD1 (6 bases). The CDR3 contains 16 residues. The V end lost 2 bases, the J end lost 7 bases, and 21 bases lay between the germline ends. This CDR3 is CASSLKWIGGLREQYF. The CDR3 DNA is TGTGCCAGCAGTTTAAAGTGGATAGGGGGTCTGCGGGAGCAGTACTTC.

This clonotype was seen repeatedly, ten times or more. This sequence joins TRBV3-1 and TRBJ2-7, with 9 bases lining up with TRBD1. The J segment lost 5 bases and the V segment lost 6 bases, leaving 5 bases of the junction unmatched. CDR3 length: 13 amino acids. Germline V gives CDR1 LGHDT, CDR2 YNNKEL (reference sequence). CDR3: CASRRQGGNEQYF. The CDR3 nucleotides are TGTGCCAGCAGGCGACAGGGGGGCAACGAGCAGTACTTC.

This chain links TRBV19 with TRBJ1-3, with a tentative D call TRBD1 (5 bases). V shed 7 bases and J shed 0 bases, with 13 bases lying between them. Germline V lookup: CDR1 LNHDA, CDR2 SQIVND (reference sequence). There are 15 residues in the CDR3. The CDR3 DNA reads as TGTGCCAGTAAAGACAGAACTCGCTCTGGAAACACCATATATTTT. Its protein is CASKDRTRSGNTIYF.

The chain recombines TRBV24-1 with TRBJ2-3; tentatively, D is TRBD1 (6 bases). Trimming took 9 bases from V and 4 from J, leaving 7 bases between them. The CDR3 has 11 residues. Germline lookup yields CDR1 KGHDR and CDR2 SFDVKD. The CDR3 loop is CATQGPDTQYF. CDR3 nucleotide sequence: TGTGCCACCCAGGGGCCAGATACGCAGTATTTT.

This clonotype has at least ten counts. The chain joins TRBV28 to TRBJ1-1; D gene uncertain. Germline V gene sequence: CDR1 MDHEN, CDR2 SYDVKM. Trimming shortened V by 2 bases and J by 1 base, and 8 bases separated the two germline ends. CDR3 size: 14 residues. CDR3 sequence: CASSLPGENTEAFF. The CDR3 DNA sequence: TGTGCCAGCAGTTTACCCGGGGAGAACACTGAAGCTTTCTTT. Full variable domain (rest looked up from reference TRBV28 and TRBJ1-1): DVKVTQSSRYLVKRTGEKVFLECVQDMDHENMFWYRQDPGLGLRLIYFSYDVKMKEKGDIPEGYSVSREKKERFSLILESASTNQTSMYLCASSLPGENTEAFFGQGTRLTVV.

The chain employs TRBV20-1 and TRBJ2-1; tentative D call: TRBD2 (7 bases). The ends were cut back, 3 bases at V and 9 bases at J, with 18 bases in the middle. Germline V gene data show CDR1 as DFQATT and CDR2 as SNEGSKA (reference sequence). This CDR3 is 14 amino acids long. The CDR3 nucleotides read TGCAGTGCTAGTACCGGACTAGGACAGAGTGAGCAGTTCTTC. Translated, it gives CSASTGLGQSEQFF.

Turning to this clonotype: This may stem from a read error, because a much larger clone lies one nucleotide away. The CDR3 nucleotides read TGCAGTGCTAGAGGGGCACTACTAGCGGGTGGCACAGATGCGCAGTATTTT. Its translation: CSARGALLAGGTDAQYF. This chain links TRBV20-1 with TRBJ2-3; 9 bases agree with TRBD2. The CDR3 loop spans 17 amino acids. Germline loops: CDR1 DFQATT, CDR2 SNEGSKA (reference sequence).

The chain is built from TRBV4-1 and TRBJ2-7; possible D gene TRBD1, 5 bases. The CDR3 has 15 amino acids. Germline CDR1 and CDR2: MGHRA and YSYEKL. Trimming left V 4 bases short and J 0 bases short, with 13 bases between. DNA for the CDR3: TGCGCCAGCAGCCCATGGGGCAGCTCCTCCTACGAGCAGTACTTC. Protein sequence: CASSPWGSSSYEQYF.

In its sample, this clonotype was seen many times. The DNA of the CDR3 is TGTGCCAGCAGCTTAGGCACAGCTTCCTACTATGGCTACACCTTC. Its protein product is CASSLGTASYYGYTF. This chain connects TRBV7-8 to TRBJ1-2; D remains unclear. From germline, CDR1 is SGHVS and CDR2 FQNEAQ. V was clipped by 1 base and J by 3 bases, with 12 bases between them. The CDR3 covers 15 residues.

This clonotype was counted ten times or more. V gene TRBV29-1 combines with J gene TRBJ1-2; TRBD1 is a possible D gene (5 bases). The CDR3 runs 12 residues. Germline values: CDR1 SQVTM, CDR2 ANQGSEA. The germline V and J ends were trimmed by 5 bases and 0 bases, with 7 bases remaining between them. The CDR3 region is CSVLRANYGYTF. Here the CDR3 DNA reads TGCAGCGTTCTCAGGGCTAACTATGGCTACACCTTC.

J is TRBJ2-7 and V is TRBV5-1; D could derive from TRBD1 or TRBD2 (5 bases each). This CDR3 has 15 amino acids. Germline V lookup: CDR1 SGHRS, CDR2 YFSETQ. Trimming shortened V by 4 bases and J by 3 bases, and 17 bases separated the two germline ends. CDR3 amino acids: CASSPAPGTSYEQYF. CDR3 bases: TGCGCCAGCAGCCCCGCTCCGGGGACGAGCTACGAGCAGTACTTC.

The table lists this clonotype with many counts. The CDR3 coding sequence is TGTGCCAGCAAACCTCCCGGGACAGGCCACGGGACCCAGTACTTC. Translating it yields CASKPPGTGHGTQYF. The J gene is TRBJ2-5, the V gene TRBV28, with 8 bases lining up with TRBD1. The CDR3 is 15 amino acids. Germline loops: CDR1 MDHEN, CDR2 SYDVKM. Trimming cost V 7 bases and J 7 bases; bases outside gene matches: 14. The full variable domain, in which reference TRBV28 and TRBJ2-5 provide the parts outside the CDR3, is DVKVTQSSRYLVKRTGEKVFLECVQDMDHENMFWYRQDPGLGLRLIYFSYDVKMKEKGDIPEGYSVSREKKERFSLILESASTNQTSMYLCASKPPGTGHGTQYFGPGTRLLVL.

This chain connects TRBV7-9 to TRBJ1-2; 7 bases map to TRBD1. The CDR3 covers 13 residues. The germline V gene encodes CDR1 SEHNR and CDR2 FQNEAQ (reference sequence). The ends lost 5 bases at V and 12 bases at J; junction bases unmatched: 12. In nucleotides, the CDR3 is TGTGCCAGCAGCCCCCGCAGGGGGGCCGGAGACACCTTC. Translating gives CASSPRRGAGDTF.

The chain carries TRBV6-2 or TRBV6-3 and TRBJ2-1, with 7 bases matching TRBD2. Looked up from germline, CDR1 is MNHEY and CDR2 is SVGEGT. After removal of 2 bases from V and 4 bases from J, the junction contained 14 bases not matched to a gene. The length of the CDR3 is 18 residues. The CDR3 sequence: CASSYDRGGGSMYNEQFF. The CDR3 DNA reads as TGTGCCAGCAGTTACGACCGAGGCGGGGGTTCCATGTACAATGAGCAGTTCTTC.